The rows below give T cell receptor beta chains drawn from one sample of a study of CD8 T cells in Susac syndrome. TCRdb reprocessed the immunoSEQ multiplex PCR reads via MiXCR and lists one record per CDR3 protein. Of about 210,000 distinct CDR3 sequences in the sample, 95% were seen once. The sample comprised CD4+ T cells from PBMCs. Receptors were obtained from a human donor with multiple sclerosis. The CDR3 runs from the conserved cysteine through the conserved F or W. The order of the fields is J gene, V gene, clone size, D gene, CDR3 DNA, CDR3 protein. A D gene is named only where the DNA matches it firmly. Size is stated for part of the rows, as once, few or many counts, or as a class when the clone is expanded.

>TRBJ2-1|TRBV20-1|.|TRBD2
TGCAGTGCGGCAGCGGGAGTCCCCAATGAGCAGTTCTTC
CSAAAGVPNEQFF
>TRBJ2-1|TRBV19|.|.
TGTGCCAGCGCGAGGGTACTAGGGAATGAGCAGTTCTTC
CASARVLGNEQFF
>TRBJ1-1|TRBV7-9|.|.
TGTGCCAGCAGCTTAGCTCTTCCCGGCACTGAAGCTTTCTTT
CASSLALPGTEAFF
>TRBJ2-5|TRBV3-1|.|TRBD2
TGTGCCAGCAGTGACGGGACTAGAAAGATCCAAGAGACCCAGTACTTC
CASSDGTRKIQETQYF
>TRBJ2-2|TRBV30|once|.
TGTGCCTGGAGCGGCCCCGGGGAGCTGTTTTTT
CAWSGPGELFF
>TRBJ2-3|TRBV28|.|TRBD2
TGTGCCAGCAGTTCGGGAGGGAGCACAGATACGCAGTATTTT
CASSSGGSTDTQYF
>TRBJ2-7|TRBV13|.|.
TGTGCCAGCAGCTATCAGGGGAGCTCCTACGAGCAGTACTTC
CASSYQGSSYEQYF
>TRBJ2-5|TRBV27|.|TRBD1
TGTGCCAGCAGTACGGGACAGAAGTACTTC
CASSTGQKYF
>TRBJ2-5|TRBV2|.|.
TGTGCCAGCGGGGCGGCGATCCTAGAGACCCAGTACTTC
CASGAAILETQYF
>TRBJ2-3|TRBV20-1|.|TRBD2
TGCAGTGCTAGTCTAGCGGGGGTCGCAGATACGCAGTATTTT
CSASLAGVADTQYF
>TRBJ2-7|TRBV25-1|.|.
TGTGCCAGTATGGGGTATGGGGAGCAGTACTTC
CASMGYGEQYF
>TRBJ1-5|TRBV18|.|.
TGTGCCAGCTCACCAGTGTGGAGGGACGATAGCAATCAGCCCCAGCATTTT
CASSPVWRDDSNQPQHF
>TRBJ1-6|TRBV3-1|.|TRBD1
TGTGCCAGCAGCCAGCCGCCGGGACAGGGTAATTCACCCCTCCACTTT
CASSQPPGQGNSPLHF
>TRBJ2-1|TRBV24-1|.|TRBD1
TGTGCCACCAGTGATAAGGACAGGGTCAATGAGCAGTTCTTC
CATSDKDRVNEQFF